Reported below is one T cell receptor (beta chain). The antigen is undetermined. The sample belongs to a study of T cell responses to AZD1222 COVID-19 vaccine. Whole-study context: Second-dose schedules of about 4 or about 12 weeks were combined. The study's findings and limits: Possibly, clonal diversity was underestimated; donors were largely white British and included more females. No day 14 peak samples; only post-peak repertoires were characterized. The breadth and depth of Spike-specific TCRs increased once two AZD1222 doses had been given.

Data came from immunoSEQ multiplex PCR; TCRdb stores just in-frame clones and leaves some out. Altogether 250,000 or so clones are present, 80% to 95% being singletons, with the ten largest covering about 0.5%. CDR1 is MDHEN, CDR2 SYDVKM, per germline. The CDR3 has 13 amino acids. V was clipped by 6 bases and J by 7 bases, with 15 bases between them. This TCR was recovered from an adult in good health. This chain connects TRBV28 to TRBJ1-2, with D unclear. Sequenced here: peripheral blood, sampled on day 0 of AZD1222 vaccination. The CDR3 is CASSPTPGFGYTF. The CDR3 nucleotides are TGTGCCAGCAGCCCTACCCCTGGGTTTGGCTACACCTTC.